Listed here are 7 T cell receptor beta chains from one sample, sequenced in a study of T cells after yellow fever vaccination. TCRdb reprocessed the 5' RACE reads via MiXCR and lists one record per CDR3 protein. This sample has more than 350,000 distinct CDR3 sequences; roughly 11% occur once, and the top ten carry 18%. This sample comprised PBMCs, obtained on the day of the first yellow fever vaccination. All receptors derive from a man aged 18-30 years who received the YFV17D yellow fever vaccine.

This clonotype has more than one count but fewer than ten. The chain joins TRBV4-3 to TRBJ2-3; D may be TRBD2 (6 bases). Germline values: CDR1 LGHNA, CDR2 YSLEER. The CDR3 sequence is 18 residues long. The V and J ends lost 4 bases and 2 bases respectively, with 22 bases between them. The CDR3 loop is CASSPTSPDNRFTDTQYF. CDR3 DNA: TGCGCCAGCAGCCCCACTAGCCCAGACAATCGATTCACAGATACGCAGTATTTT.

This sequence joins TRBV3-1 and TRBJ2-4; no definite D call. The CDR3 is 12 amino acids. Germline V gives CDR1 LGHDT, CDR2 YNNKEL (reference sequence). Trimming stripped 6 bases from V and 6 bases from J, with 9 bases between. The CDR3 bases are TGTGCCAGCAGGGGCGACCGAAACATTCAGTACTTC. This translates into CASRGDRNIQYF.

Regarding this clonotype: Being one base from a much bigger clone, this may be a read error. The rearrangement links TRBV6-4 to TRBJ2-6; D is perhaps TRBD1 or TRBD2 (5 bases each). CDR1 is MRHNA and CDR2 is SNTAGT in the germline V gene. The CDR3 length is 16 residues. The V end was cut by 9 bases, the J end by 2 bases, with 17 bases between. CDR3 region: CARTSRDGTGANVLTF. CDR3 nucleotides: TGTGCCAGAACTAGTCGGGACGGAACTGGGGCCAACGTCCTGACTTTC.

This chain's CDR3 is CASSQDGSGDYGYTF. The CDR3 DNA reads as TGCGCCAGCAGCCAGGACGGATCAGGGGACTATGGCTACACCTTC. The chain carries TRBV4-1 and TRBJ1-2; D might be TRBD1 (6 bases). V gave up 3 bases and J gave up 3 bases, with 14 bases separating them. In germline, CDR1 is MGHRA, CDR2 YSYEKL. This CDR3 comprises 15 residues.

V gene TRBV29-1 combines with J gene TRBJ2-1, with a tentative D call TRBD2 (7 bases). Germline CDR1 and CDR2: SQVTM and ANQGSEA. V gave up 6 bases and J gave up 0 bases, with 18 bases separating them. The CDR3 has 16 residues. This CDR3 reads CSVKGGARSSYNEQFF. In nucleotides, the CDR3 is TGCAGCGTGAAAGGGGGGGCGAGAAGCTCCTACAATGAGCAGTTCTTC.

The gene calls are TRBV5-1 and TRBJ2-1, with 8 positions matching TRBD2. This CDR3 has 17 amino acids. J gave up 0 bases and V 3 bases, and 8 bases lay outside the gene matches. CDR1 and CDR2 from the germline V gene are SGHRS and YFSETQ. The CDR3 is CASSSTLAGSSYNEQFF. The CDR3 coding sequence is TGCGCCAGCAGCTCCACTTTAGCGGGGAGCTCCTACAATGAGCAGTTCTTC.

This clonotype was seen a handful of times. The V gene is TRBV7-9, the J gene TRBJ2-1, with TRBD1 identical over 8 bases. V lost 3 bases, J lost 5 bases, and 6 bases stayed unmatched. The CDR3 has 15 residues. The germline V gene has CDR1 SEHNR and CDR2 FQNEAQ (reference sequence). This CDR3 reads CASSFPRGRDNEQFF. The DNA of the CDR3 is TGTGCCAGCAGCTTCCCCAGGGGGCGGGACAATGAGCAGTTCTTC.